Each of the 11 T cell receptor beta chains below was sequenced from the same sample in a study of shared clonotypes between healthy human individuals. The naive CD8 fraction comprised CD45RO-negative cells positively selected for CCR7 and excluded terminally differentiated effector memory CD45RA+ cells. Sequenced by immunoSEQ multiplex PCR; TCRdb stores in-frame clones only, minus some. The sample consists of 2 million to 2.5 million clones, less than 95% of them appearing once. The sample taken for sequencing was naive CD8+ T cells sorted from blood. The receptor source for this set is a man between 18 and 35 years old in good health.

The chain is built from TRBV7-9 and TRBJ2-2; D unclear. V dropped 6 bases and J dropped 3 bases, with 11 bases sitting between them. The CDR3 loop spans 14 amino acids. Germline assignment: CDR1 SEHNR and CDR2 FQNEAQ (reference sequence). The CDR3 protein is CASRPLTDTGELFF. The CDR3 DNA reads as TGTGCCAGCAGACCCCTTACAGACACCGGGGAGCTGTTTTTT.

The table lists this clone with a count of one. This rearrangement joins TRBV10-1 to TRBJ2-1, with D tentatively TRBD1 (6 bases). V shed 3 bases and J shed 9 bases, with 12 bases lying between them. The CDR3 runs to 13 residues. The germline V gene encodes CDR1 WNHNN and CDR2 SYGVQD (reference sequence). The CDR3 DNA is TGCGCCAGCAGTGACAACAACAGGGTTGAGCAGTTCTTC. Translating gives CASSDNNRVEQFF.

J is TRBJ1-5 and V is TRBV27; D possibly corresponds to TRBD1 (6 bases). Germline-derived CDR1 and CDR2 are MNHEY and SMNVEV (reference sequence). The CDR3 sequence is 14 residues long. Trimming pared 5 bases from V and 3 bases from J, leaving 11 bases between. The CDR3 nucleotides are TGTGCCAGCAGTACCAGGGGTTTCAATCAGCCCCAGCATTTT. This gives the protein CASSTRGFNQPQHF.

This chain links TRBV6-1 with TRBJ2-7, with TRBD2 as a possible D gene (5 bases). In germline, CDR1 is MNHNS, CDR2 SASEGT. The CDR3 is 15 amino acids. The V gene lost 1 base and the J gene lost 1 base, with 11 bases spanning the gap. CDR3: CASSEVGVPSYEQYF. The CDR3 region has the DNA TGTGCCAGCAGTGAAGTCGGGGTGCCTTCCTACGAGCAGTACTTC.

The chain joins TRBV30 to TRBJ2-7; D is possibly TRBD2 (5 bases). Germline CDR1 is GTSNPN and CDR2 is SVGIG (reference sequence). CDR3 size: 14 residues. Between the trimmed V and J ends, which lost 1 base and 5 bases, there was a span of 15 bases. The CDR3 region is CAWSGTGFRNEQYF. The DNA of the CDR3 is TGTGCCTGGAGTGGAACGGGGTTTCGGAACGAGCAGTACTTC.

The CDR3 spells CATAGIGIFDNEQFF. DNA of the CDR3: TGTGCCACCGCAGGAATAGGGATTTTCGACAATGAGCAGTTCTTC. J is TRBJ2-1 and V is TRBV7-9, with D unclear. The CDR3 has 15 amino acids. V lost 10 bases and J 5 bases, leaving 21 bases between the germline ends. CDR1 and CDR2 from the germline V gene are SEHNR and FQNEAQ (reference sequence).

The rearrangement joins TRBV23-1 to TRBJ2-7; a weak D match, TRBD2 (6 bases). TRBV23-1 is an open reading frame, and its role is uncertain. The CDR3 has 15 amino acids. The V end was cut by 1 base, the J end by 2 bases, with 12 bases between. The CDR3 spells CASSQWETRTYEQYF. The DNA of the CDR3 is TGCGCCAGCAGTCAATGGGAGACTAGGACCTACGAGCAGTACTTC.

The chain joins TRBV6-5 to TRBJ1-2, with a possible D match to TRBD1 (5 bases). In germline, CDR1 is MNHEY, CDR2 SVGAGI. CDR3 length: 16 amino acids. Trimming took off 2 bases at V and 1 base at J, with 14 bases between the two ends. Written as DNA, the CDR3 is TGTGCCAGCAGTTACCAGGGTTTTGTTGATAACTATGGCTACACCTTC. Protein: CASSYQGFVDNYGYTF.

This sequence joins TRBV7-3 and TRBJ2-5; 7 positions agree with TRBD2. J gave up 4 bases and V 5 bases, and 13 bases lay outside the gene matches. The CDR3 runs 16 residues. Germline lookup yields CDR1 SGHTA and CDR2 FQGTGA. CDR3 in DNA: TGTGCCAGCAGCCCGGGCTCCCTAGCGGTTGGAGAGACCCAGTACTTC. Translation: CASSPGSLAVGETQYF.

This chain links TRBV19 with TRBJ1-6, with D possibly matching TRBD1 (5 bases). Trimming pared 0 bases from V and 0 bases from J, leaving 9 bases between. The CDR3 is made up of 17 amino acids. Germline CDR1 is LNHDA and CDR2 is SQIVND (reference sequence). The CDR3 spells CASSIDGGSSYNSPLHF. The CDR3 coding sequence is TGTGCCAGTAGTATAGATGGGGGTAGCTCCTATAATTCACCCCTCCACTTT.

The chain has TRBV27 and TRBJ2-1, with D possibly TRBD1 on 5 matching bases. The germline gives CDR1 MNHEY, CDR2 SMNVEV (reference sequence). The CDR3 totals 12 residues. V was shortened by 3 bases and J by 10 bases, with 10 bases between the two germline ends. CDR3 sequence reads: CASSFYKGEQFF. DNA of the CDR3: TGTGCCAGCAGTTTCTACAAGGGGGAGCAGTTCTTC.